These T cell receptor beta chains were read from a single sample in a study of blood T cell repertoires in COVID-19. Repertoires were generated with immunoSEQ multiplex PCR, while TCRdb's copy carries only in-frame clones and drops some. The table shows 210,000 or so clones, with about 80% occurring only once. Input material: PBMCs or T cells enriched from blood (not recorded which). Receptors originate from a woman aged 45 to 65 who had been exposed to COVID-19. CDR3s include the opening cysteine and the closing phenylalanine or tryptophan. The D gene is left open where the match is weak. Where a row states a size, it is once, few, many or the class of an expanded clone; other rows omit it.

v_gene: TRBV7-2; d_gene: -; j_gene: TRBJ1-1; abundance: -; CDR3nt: TGTGCCAGCAGCTCCGGGAGAAGCACTGAAGCTTTCTTT; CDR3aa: CASSSGRSTEAFF
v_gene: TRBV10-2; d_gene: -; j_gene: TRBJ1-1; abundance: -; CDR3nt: TGCGCCAGCATCCGGGGGGGCGAAGCTTTCTTT; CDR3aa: CASIRGGEAFF
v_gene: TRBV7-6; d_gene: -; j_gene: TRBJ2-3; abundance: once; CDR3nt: TGTGCCAGCAGCTTAGAAGCTGGAGATACGCAGTATTTT; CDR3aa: CASSLEAGDTQYF
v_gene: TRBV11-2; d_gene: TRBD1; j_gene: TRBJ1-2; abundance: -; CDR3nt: TGTGCCAGCAGCCGGAGTCAGGGACAGCCTAACTATGGCTACACCTTC; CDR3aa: CASSRSQGQPNYGYTF
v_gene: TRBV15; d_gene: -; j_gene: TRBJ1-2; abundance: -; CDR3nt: TGTGCCACCAGCGTCCTACAGGGTCCAATAACCTTC; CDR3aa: CATSVLQGPITF
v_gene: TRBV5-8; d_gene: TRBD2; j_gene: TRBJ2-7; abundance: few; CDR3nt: TGTGCCAGCAGCACGGAGGGAGGGCAGGTCAACTCCTACGAGCAGTACTTC; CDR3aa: CASSTEGGQVNSYEQYF
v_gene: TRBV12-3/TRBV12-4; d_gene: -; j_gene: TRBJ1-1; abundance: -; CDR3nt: TGTGCCAGCAGTTTAGATACTAACACTGAAGCTTTCTTT; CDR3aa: CASSLDTNTEAFF
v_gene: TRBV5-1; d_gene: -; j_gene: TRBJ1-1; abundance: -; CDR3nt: TGCGCCAGCAGCTCTCAGGCGAACACTGAAGCTTTCTTT; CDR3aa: CASSSQANTEAFF
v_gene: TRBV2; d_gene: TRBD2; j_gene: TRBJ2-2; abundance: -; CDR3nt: TGTGCCAGCAGGGGGGGACTAGCGGGCAACACCGGGGAGCTGTTTTTT; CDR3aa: CASRGGLAGNTGELFF
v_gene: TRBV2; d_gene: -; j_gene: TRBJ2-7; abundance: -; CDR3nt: TGTGCCAGCAGTGAAGGGCAGACCTACGAGCAGTACTTC; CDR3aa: CASSEGQTYEQYF
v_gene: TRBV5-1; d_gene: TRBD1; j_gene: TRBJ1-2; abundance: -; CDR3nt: TGCGCCAGCAGCTTGGAGGGGGCCGGGTATGGCTACACCTTC; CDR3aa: CASSLEGAGYGYTF
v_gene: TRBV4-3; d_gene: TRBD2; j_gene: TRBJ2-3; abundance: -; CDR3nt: TGCGCCAGCAGCAAAGGATCTCTAGCGGGGGGGCGGGAAGATACGCAGTATTTT; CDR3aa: CASSKGSLAGGREDTQYF
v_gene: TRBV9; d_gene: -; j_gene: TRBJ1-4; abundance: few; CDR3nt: TGTGCCAGCAGCGTAACCCACGGGGGGGTTGGTGAAAAACTGTTTTTT; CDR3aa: CASSVTHGGVGEKLFF
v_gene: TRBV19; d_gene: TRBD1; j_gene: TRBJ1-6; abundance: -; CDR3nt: TGTGCCAGTAGTACCGACAGGGTGGGTTATTCACCCCTCCACTTT; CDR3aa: CASSTDRVGYSPLHF